This T cell receptor beta chain was identified during a study of blood T cell repertoires in COVID-19. Across the study: Spain, Italy and the United States supplied samples that represented acute and convalescent COVID-19. PBMCs, B-cell-depleted T cells, or T cells were the source of the cDNA or gDNA that made up the material.

Germline assignment: CDR1 GTSNPN and CDR2 SVGIG (reference sequence). The CDR3 is 18 residues long. The V gene end was trimmed by 3 bases and the J gene end by 0 bases; junction bases not matched to a gene: 11. Per the original data handling: Reference gene primer amplification gave estimated nucleated cell counts. The method was immunoSEQ multiplex PCR; TCRdb's version includes in-frame clones alone and lacks a portion of them. From that table come the V and J calls and clone size; the DNA was used to work out D and trimming. This sample has under 250,000 clones, with about 90% found just once. The sequence was obtained from a man in his thirties or forties with acute or convalescent COVID-19. The chain is built from TRBV30 and TRBJ1-5, with 10 bases aligning to TRBD1. Material for sequencing was peripheral blood. CDR3 DNA: TGTGCCTGGAGGATAAAAGACCGGGACAGGGGTAGCAATCAGCCCCAGCATTTT. Amino acid sequence: CAWRIKDRDRGSNQPQHF.